This record covers a single T cell receptor (beta chain). These data come from a study of blood T cell repertoires in COVID-19. Trimming took 0 bases from V and 6 from J; bases not matched to a gene: 6. This CDR3 region has 15 residues. Germline CDR1 is SGDLS and CDR2 is YYNGEE. Sequenced by immunoSEQ multiplex PCR; TCRdb stores in-frame clones only, minus some. In the table there are 200,000 to 300,000 clones, 80% to 85% of which are singletons. V usage is TRBV9 and J usage is TRBJ2-7; 10 nucleotides align to TRBD2. What was sequenced was peripheral blood. The source is a man aged 55 to 70 with acute or convalescent COVID-19. CDR3 coding DNA: TGTGCCAGCAGCGTAGCAAGCGGGGGGGCCGCCGAGCAGTACTTC. This sequence encodes CASSVASGGAAEQYF. The full variable domain, with the rest looked up from reference TRBV9 and TRBJ2-7, is DSGVTQTPKHLITATGQRVTLRCSPRSGDLSVYWYQQSLDQGLQFLIQYYNGEERAKGNILERFSAQQFPDLHSELNLSSLELGDSALYFCASSVASGGAAEQYFGPGTRLTVT.